This entry lists 9 T cell receptor beta chains sequenced from one sample in a study of T cell responses to AZD1222 COVID-19 vaccine (dated by TCRdb to the early 2020s). In light of the paper, this sample's time point label describes: baseline before first vaccination. Receptors were amplified or captured by the immunoSEQ multiplex PCR assay. TCRdb re-hosts the immuneACCESS table, in-frame sequences only. Its copies lack some clones; in the studies checked, an unresolved V gene accounts for under half of them, and the cause for the rest is not known. In all, the sample holds 150,000 or so clones, and 80% to 90% of those were seen once. The ten largest clones take up about 5% of the sample. The material sequenced was peripheral blood, taken on day 0 of AZD1222 vaccination. Receptors were obtained from an adult in good health.

The rearrangement joins TRBV12-5 to TRBJ1-1; a possible D gene is TRBD1 (5 bases). CDR1 LGHNT and CDR2 FRNRAP come from the germline V gene. The ends were cut back, 6 bases at V and 1 base at J, with 9 bases in the middle. The CDR3 is 13 amino acids. This CDR3 is CASGRGENTEAFF. In nucleotides, the CDR3 is TGTGCTAGTGGCCGAGGGGAGAACACTGAAGCTTTCTTT. The full variable domain, completed using reference TRBV12-5 and TRBJ1-1, is DARVTQTPRHKVTEMGQEVTMRCQPILGHNTVFWYRQTMMQGLELLAYFRNRAPLDDSGMPKDRFSAEMPDATLATLKIQPSEPRDSAVYFCASGRGENTEAFFGQGTRLTVV.

The chain couples TRBV28 to TRBJ1-2, with 11 positions matching TRBD1. The germline V gene encodes CDR1 MDHEN and CDR2 SYDVKM. The CDR3 contains 15 residues. V shed 2 bases, J shed 6 bases, and the junction held 5 bases outside the gene matches. DNA for the CDR3: TGTGCCAGCAGTTTACACGGGGACAGGGGGAATGGCTACACCTTC. It encodes CASSLHGDRGNGYTF.

The chain links TRBV5-6 to TRBJ2-3; D unclear. Germline values: CDR1 SGHDT, CDR2 YYEEEE. This CDR3 is built from 13 residues. The V and J ends lost 4 bases and 4 bases respectively, with 10 bases between them. The CDR3 bases are TGTGCCAGCAGCCGGATCACACCAGATACGCAGTATTTT. Protein: CASSRITPDTQYF.

The J gene is TRBJ1-5, the V gene TRBV18; 8 bases fit TRBD1. The CDR3 consists of 16 residues. Germline V gives CDR1 KGHSH, CDR2 LQKENI. V was clipped by 2 bases and J by 2 bases; unmatched bases: 5. CDR3 amino acids: CASSPVSGGGNQPQHF. In DNA, the CDR3 is TGTGCCAGCTCACCAGTTTCAGGGGGCGGCAATCAGCCCCAGCATTTT.

V and J are TRBV4-2 and TRBJ2-5; D perhaps matches TRBD2 (6 bases). Germline V gene lookup returns CDR1 LGHNA and CDR2 YNFKEQ. The length of the CDR3 is 14 residues. Trimming removed 4 bases at V and 1 base at J, with 10 bases between. In nucleotides, the CDR3 is TGTGCCAGCAGCCCCTTCGGGGGCCAAGAGACCCAGTACTTC. Amino acids: CASSPFGGQETQYF.

This rearrangement joins TRBV6-2 or TRBV6-3 to TRBJ2-4; a weak D match, TRBD2 (5 bases). V was trimmed by 0 bases and J by 0 bases, leaving 15 bases between them. The CDR3 sequence is 18 residues long. The germline V gene encodes CDR1 MNHEY and CDR2 SVGEGT. CDR3: CASSYSGLGLVAKNIQYF. CDR3 nucleotide sequence: TGTGCCAGCAGTTACTCCGGCTTAGGACTCGTAGCCAAAAACATTCAGTACTTC.

Comments on this clone: Different DNA sequences within this sample yield the same CDR3. This chain connects TRBV19 to TRBJ1-2; unclear D gene. Trimming pared 2 bases from V and 4 bases from J, leaving 5 bases between. CDR1 is LNHDA and CDR2 is SQIVND in the germline V gene (reference sequence). CDR3 length: 12 residues. CDR3 DNA sequence: TGTGCCAGTAGTATACCCGGCTATGGCTACACCTTC. Translating gives CASSIPGYGYTF.

The gene calls are TRBV7-6 and TRBJ2-5; 8 bases map to TRBD2. The J segment lost 6 bases and the V segment lost 5 bases, leaving 14 bases of the junction unmatched. Germline CDR1 reads SGHVS; CDR2 reads FNYEAQ. The CDR3 has 16 residues. The chain's CDR3 is CASSPQGSGSIQTQYF. The CDR3 coding sequence is TGTGCCAGCAGCCCCCAGGGGAGCGGGAGTATACAGACCCAGTACTTC.

V and J are TRBV28 and TRBJ1-1, with TRBD1 as a possible D gene (6 bases). The CDR3 sequence is 15 residues long. From germline, CDR1 is MDHEN and CDR2 SYDVKM. Trimming took off 7 bases at V and 1 base at J, with 16 bases between the two ends. The CDR3 protein is CASTVRTDENTEAFF. In nucleotides, the CDR3 is TGTGCCAGCACTGTAAGGACAGACGAGAACACTGAAGCTTTCTTT.